Listed below are T cell receptor beta chains from one sample, sequenced in a study of blood T cell repertoires in COVID-19. Profiling relied on immunoSEQ multiplex PCR, and the TCRdb table lists in-frame clones only, not all of them. The table lists around 100,000 clones, 70% to 85% of them singletons. The material sequenced was peripheral blood. The source is a man between 65 and 85 years old with active or convalescent COVID-19. Both conserved end residues are part of each CDR3. A D gene is named only where the DNA matches it firmly. The listing skips clone size in some rows; elsewhere it reads once, few, many or a size class.

>TRBD2|few|TRBV28|TRBJ2-3
TGTGCCAGCACACCTGGACTAGCGGGAGTTAGGTATACGCAGTATTTT
CASTPGLAGVRYTQYF
>NA|NA|TRBV25-1|TRBJ2-5
TGTGCCAGCAGTGAACACAGAAATCAAGAGACCCAGTACTTC
CASSEHRNQETQYF
>NA|NA|TRBV4-1|TRBJ2-1
TGCGCCAGCAGCCAGGACAGCTCCTACAATGAGCAGTTCTTC
CASSQDSSYNEQFF
>NA|NA|TRBV4-2|TRBJ1-2
TGTGCCAGCAGCCCATCAACTTCATCGACGGCAAGCGATGGCTACACCTTC
CASSPSTSSTASDGYTF
>TRBD1|NA|TRBV19|TRBJ1-2
TGTGCCAGTAGTATAGGAGGGGGCGCGGGCGGCTACACCTTC
CASSIGGGAGGYTF
>TRBD1|NA|TRBV4-1|TRBJ2-7
TGCGCCAGCAGCCCTAATCCGGGACAGGGCTCCTACGAGCAGTACTTC
CASSPNPGQGSYEQYF
>NA|NA|TRBV7-9|TRBJ2-3
TGTGCCAGCAGCTTAAACGGGGGGCCAGATACGCAGTATTTT
CASSLNGGPDTQYF
>NA|NA|TRBV6-5|TRBJ1-4
TGTGCCAGCAGTTACTGGGGAGCAACTAATGAAAAACTGTTTTTT
CASSYWGATNEKLFF
>TRBD1|NA|TRBV7-9|TRBJ1-2
TGTGCCAGCAGCCCTCGGACAGGGGGCGACTATGGCTACACCTTC
CASSPRTGGDYGYTF
>TRBD1|NA|TRBV6-5|TRBJ1-5
TGTGCCAGCAGTTACTCGGACAGGGGGAACAATCAGCCCCAGCATTTT
CASSYSDRGNNQPQHF
>NA|NA|TRBV20-1|TRBJ1-2
TGCAGTGCTAGTAAGCGTGGGGCGGACTATGGCTACACCTTC
CSASKRGADYGYTF
>TRBD1|NA|TRBV15|TRBJ1-2
TGTGCCACCAGCCCCCGACAGGGTGGCTACACCTTC
CATSPRQGGYTF
>TRBD2|NA|TRBV7-9|TRBJ2-3
TGTGCCAGCAGCCGGACTAGCGGGAGGGAAGATACGCAGTATTTT
CASSRTSGREDTQYF
>TRBD2|NA|TRBV2|TRBJ2-1
TGTGCCGATTCGGGACTAGCGGGAACCAATGAGCAGTTCTTC
CADSGLAGTNEQFF
>NA|NA|TRBV10-3|TRBJ2-7
TGTGCCATCAGTGGTAGCGGAAACGTCTACGAGCAGTACTTC
CAISGSGNVYEQYF
>TRBD2|NA|TRBV7-6|TRBJ2-7
TGTGCCAGCAGCTTATTGACTAGCCCAAACGAGCAGTACTTC
CASSLLTSPNEQYF
>NA|NA|TRBV16|TRBJ2-1
TGTGCCAGCAGCCAAGTAGGAGCAGCCCACTACAATGAGCAGTTCTTC
CASSQVGAAHYNEQFF
>NA|once|TRBV6-4|TRBJ1-2
TGTGCCAGCAGTGACAACAGGGAAAATGGCTACACCTTC
CASSDNRENGYTF
>NA|NA|TRBV19|TRBJ1-5
TGTGCCAGTAGTACAGGGTGGGATCAGCCCCAGCATTTT
CASSTGWDQPQHF
>TRBD1|NA|TRBV5-4|TRBJ1-1
TGTGCCAGCAGCACTGACAGGGGTACTGAAGCTTTCTTT
CASSTDRGTEAFF
>TRBD1|NA|TRBV28|TRBJ1-1
TGTGCCAGCAGGACAGGGACGACAATGAACACTGAAGCTTTCTTT
CASRTGTTMNTEAFF
>NA|NA|TRBV5-1|TRBJ2-7
TGCGCCAGCAGGGTCTTAACAGGGAATGAGCAGTACTTC
CASRVLTGNEQYF
>NA|once|TRBV3-1/TRBV3-2|TRBJ2-7
TGTGCCAGCAGCCATGCCGCGGGGGCGGAGACCTCCTACGAGCAGTACTTC
CASSHAAGAETSYEQYF
>NA|NA|TRBV7-3|TRBJ1-1
TGTGCCAGCAGCGTTTTCAGTAACACTGAAGCTTTCTTT
CASSVFSNTEAFF
>NA|once|TRBV15|TRBJ1-2
TGTGCCACCAGCAGTGTACTGGGCTACACCTTC
CATSSVLGYTF
>TRBD1|NA|TRBV5-1|TRBJ2-7
TGCGCCAGCAGCCCACAGGGGTCTATATCCGAGCAGTACTTC
CASSPQGSISEQYF
>NA|NA|TRBV4-2|TRBJ1-6
TGTGCCAGCAGCCAAGAGGGGGGGAGGGTTCATAATTCACCCCTCCACTTT
CASSQEGGRVHNSPLHF
>NA|few|TRBV3-1/TRBV3-2|TRBJ1-2
TGTGCCAGCAGCCGACAAGGAGGCTACACCTTC
CASSRQGGYTF
>NA|NA|TRBV27|TRBJ1-5
TGTGCCAGCAGTGGGGACATATATAGCAATCAGCCCCAGCATTTT
CASSGDIYSNQPQHF
>TRBD2|NA|TRBV9|TRBJ2-5
TGTGCCAGCAGCGTAGTGGGGACTAACGCGGAGACCCAGTACTTC
CASSVVGTNAETQYF
>TRBD2|NA|TRBV5-1|TRBJ2-1
TGCGCCAGCAGCTTGTTGGGACTAGGGGATGAGCAGTTCTTC
CASSLLGLGDEQFF
>TRBD2|NA|TRBV27|TRBJ2-1
TGTGCCAGCAGAAGGACTAGCGGGAGCTCCTACAATGAGCAGTTCTTC
CASRRTSGSSYNEQFF
>TRBD1|few|TRBV2|TRBJ1-6
TGTGCCAGCGCCGCCGGGACAGGTGGCAATTCACCCCTCCACTTT
CASAAGTGGNSPLHF
>NA|NA|TRBV5-1|TRBJ1-3
TGCGCCAGCAGCCCCGAGCGTCTGGGAGCGGGAAACACCATATATTTT
CASSPERLGAGNTIYF
>NA|NA|TRBV6-5|TRBJ1-2
TGTGCCAGCAGACTTGGGACTTCTTCCTATGGCTACACCTTC
CASRLGTSSYGYTF
>TRBD1|NA|TRBV24-1|TRBJ2-3
TGTGCCACCAGTGACAAGACAGGGGGCACAGATACGCAGTATTTT
CATSDKTGGTDTQYF
>NA|NA|TRBV25-1|TRBJ2-3
TGTGCCAGCAGTGAATGGAGAGGGAGCACAGATACGCAGTATTTT
CASSEWRGSTDTQYF
>NA|NA|TRBV6-5|TRBJ2-6
TGTGCCAGCAAAGGACTGGGGTCTGGGGCCAACGTCCTGACTTTC
CASKGLGSGANVLTF
>TRBD2|once|TRBV3-1/TRBV3-2|TRBJ2-1
TGTGCCAGCAGCCAAGATATGACTAGCGGATCCTACAATGAGCAGTTCTTC
CASSQDMTSGSYNEQFF
>NA|few|TRBV28|TRBJ1-1
TGTGCCAGCAGTTTAGGTTTACAGGCCCCGAACACTGAAGCTTTCTTT
CASSLGLQAPNTEAFF
>NA|NA|TRBV12-2|TRBJ2-7
TGTGCAAGTCGCTTACCCCCGACTAGCGGCATCTCCTACGAGCAGTACTTC
CASRLPPTSGISYEQYF
>TRBD2|NA|TRBV11-2|TRBJ2-3
TGTGCCAGCAGCACGCGGGGGGGCCGGACAGATACGCAGTATTTT
CASSTRGGRTDTQYF
>NA|NA|TRBV19|TRBJ1-5
TGTGCCAGTAGTATTGGGGGAGGTAATGGCAATCAGCCCCAGCATTTT
CASSIGGGNGNQPQHF
>NA|NA|TRBV11-2|TRBJ1-1
TGTGCCAGCAGCTTAAGCGGTGATGAAGCTTTCTTT
CASSLSGDEAFF
>NA|once|TRBV10-3|TRBJ1-5
TGTGCCATCAGTGAGTCGAAGGGGAATGGGCCCCAGCATTTT
CAISESKGNGPQHF
>TRBD1|NA|TRBV18|TRBJ2-6
TGTGCCAGCTCACCAGGGACAGGGGGAATGTCTGGGGCCAACGTCCTGACTTTC
CASSPGTGGMSGANVLTF